This T cell receptor beta chain was documented in a study of CD4+ T cells in melanoma. Study findings and constraints: Reportedly, melanoma neoantigen-specific CD4+ T cells showed varied differentiation states. CD8+ T cell, macrophage and B cell function reportedly correlated with neoantigen-specific CD4+ T cells.

The table came from immunoSEQ multiplex PCR; TCRdb's copy has only in-frame clones and leaves some out. The sample holds about 110,000 clones, roughly 90% seen once. The V and J ends lost 7 bases and 5 bases respectively, with 15 bases between them. CDR1 and CDR2 from the germline V gene are MNHEY and SVGAGI. This CDR3 has 13 amino acids. As to this clone: Its antigen is still unknown.

The chain recombines TRBV6-5 with TRBJ2-7, with D possibly matching TRBD1 (6 bases). The sequence was collected from a human donor with melanoma. Specimen: peripheral blood. The CDR3 nucleotides are TGTGCCAGCAAACCCAACAGGGAAGACGAGCAGTACTTC. It yields the protein CASKPNREDEQYF.